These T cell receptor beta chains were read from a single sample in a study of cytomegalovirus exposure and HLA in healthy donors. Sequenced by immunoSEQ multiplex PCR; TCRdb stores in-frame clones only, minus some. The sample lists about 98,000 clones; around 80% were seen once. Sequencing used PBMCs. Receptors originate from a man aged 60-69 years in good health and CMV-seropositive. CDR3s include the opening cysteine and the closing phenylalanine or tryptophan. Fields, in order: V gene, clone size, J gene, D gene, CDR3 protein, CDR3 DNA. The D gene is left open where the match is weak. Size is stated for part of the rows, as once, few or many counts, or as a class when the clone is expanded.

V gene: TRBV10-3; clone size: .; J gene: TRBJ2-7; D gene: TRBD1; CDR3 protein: CATMTGGYEQYF; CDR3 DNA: TGTGCCACCATGACAGGGGGGTACGAGCAGTACTTC
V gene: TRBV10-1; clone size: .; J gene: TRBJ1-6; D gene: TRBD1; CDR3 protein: CASSEGQGKVSSYNSPLHF; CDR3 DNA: TGCGCCAGCAGTGAGGGACAGGGGAAGGTGAGCTCCTATAATTCACCCCTCCACTTT
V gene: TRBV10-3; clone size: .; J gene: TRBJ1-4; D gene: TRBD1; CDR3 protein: CAISAATGNNEKLFF; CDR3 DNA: TGTGCCATCAGTGCAGCGACAGGGAATAATGAAAAACTGTTTTTT
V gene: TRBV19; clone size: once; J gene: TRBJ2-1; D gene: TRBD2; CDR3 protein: CASKGTSSENEQFF; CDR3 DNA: TGTGCCAGTAAGGGGACTAGCTCGGAAAATGAGCAGTTCTTC
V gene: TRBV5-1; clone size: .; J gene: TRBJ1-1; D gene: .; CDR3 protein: CASSLGRGRVNTEAFF; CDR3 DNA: TGCGCCAGCAGCTTGGGGAGGGGCAGAGTGAACACTGAAGCTTTCTTT
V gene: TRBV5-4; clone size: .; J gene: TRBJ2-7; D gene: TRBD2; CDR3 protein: CASSAGTGGIYEQYF; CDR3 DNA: TGTGCCAGCAGCGCCGGGACGGGGGGTATCTACGAGCAGTACTTC
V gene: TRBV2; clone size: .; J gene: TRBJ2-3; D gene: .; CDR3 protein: CASKGQGGSTDTQYF; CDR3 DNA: TGTGCCAGCAAAGGGCAGGGGGGTAGCACAGATACGCAGTATTTT
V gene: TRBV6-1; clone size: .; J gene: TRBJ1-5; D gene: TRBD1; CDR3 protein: CASSVEDRGSSNQPQHF; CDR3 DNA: TGTGCCAGCAGTGTTGAGGACAGGGGGAGTAGCAATCAGCCCCAGCATTTT
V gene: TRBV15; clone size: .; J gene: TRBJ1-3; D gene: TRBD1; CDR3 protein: CATSRDLGQGRSGNTIYF; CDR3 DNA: TGTGCCACCAGCAGAGATCTTGGACAGGGTCGATCTGGAAACACCATATATTTT
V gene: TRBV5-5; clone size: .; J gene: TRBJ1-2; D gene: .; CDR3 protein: CASSFRQSYGYTF; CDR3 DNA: TGTGCCAGCAGCTTCCGACAGAGCTATGGCTACACCTTC
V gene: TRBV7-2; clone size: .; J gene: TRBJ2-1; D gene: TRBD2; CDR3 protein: CASSLDPLAGGPPYNEQFF; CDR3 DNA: TGTGCCAGCAGCTTAGATCCACTAGCGGGGGGGCCTCCGTACAATGAGCAGTTCTTC
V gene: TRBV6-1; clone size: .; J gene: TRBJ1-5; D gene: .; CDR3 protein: CASRQGKQPQHF; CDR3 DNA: TGTGCCAGCAGACAGGGTAAACAGCCCCAGCATTTT
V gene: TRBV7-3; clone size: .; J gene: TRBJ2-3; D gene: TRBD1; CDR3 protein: CASSLTYGTGTGRDTQYF; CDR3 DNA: TGTGCCAGCAGCTTAACGTACGGCACCGGGACAGGGAGGGATACGCAGTATTTT
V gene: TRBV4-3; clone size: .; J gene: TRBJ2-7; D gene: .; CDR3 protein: CASSQGFAYEQYF; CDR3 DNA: TGCGCCAGCAGCCAAGGCTTTGCCTACGAGCAGTACTTC
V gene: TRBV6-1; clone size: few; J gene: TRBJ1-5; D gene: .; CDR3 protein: CASSEGGGGNQPQHF; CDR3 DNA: TGTGCCAGCAGTGAAGGAGGAGGGGGCAATCAGCCCCAGCATTTT
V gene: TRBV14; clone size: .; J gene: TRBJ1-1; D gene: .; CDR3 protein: CASSQERKGRAFF; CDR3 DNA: TGTGCCAGCAGCCAAGAGCGGAAAGGCAGAGCTTTCTTT
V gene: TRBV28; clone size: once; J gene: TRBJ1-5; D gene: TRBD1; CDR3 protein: CASTSPGQGNQPQHF; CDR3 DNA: TGTGCCAGCACCTCCCCGGGACAGGGTAATCAGCCCCAGCATTTT
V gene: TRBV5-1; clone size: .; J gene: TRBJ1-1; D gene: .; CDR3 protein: CASSLESDTEAFF; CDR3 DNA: TGCGCCAGCAGCTTGGAATCGGACACTGAAGCTTTCTTT
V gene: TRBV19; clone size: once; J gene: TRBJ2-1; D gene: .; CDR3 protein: CASSGEGVASNEQFF; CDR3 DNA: TGTGCCAGTAGTGGGGAGGGGGTCGCAAGCAATGAGCAGTTCTTC
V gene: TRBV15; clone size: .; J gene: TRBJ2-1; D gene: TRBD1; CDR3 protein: CATSRDGQGFNEQFF; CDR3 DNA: TGTGCCACCAGCAGAGATGGACAGGGGTTCAATGAGCAGTTCTTC
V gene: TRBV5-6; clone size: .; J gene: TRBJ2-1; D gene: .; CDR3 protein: CASSLRSPGEQFF; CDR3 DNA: TGTGCCAGCAGCTTGAGGTCCCCAGGGGAGCAGTTCTTC
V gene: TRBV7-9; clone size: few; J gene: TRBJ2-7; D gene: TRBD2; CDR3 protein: CASSFSGESYEQYF; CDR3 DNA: TGTGCCAGCAGCTTTAGCGGGGAATCCTACGAGCAGTACTTC
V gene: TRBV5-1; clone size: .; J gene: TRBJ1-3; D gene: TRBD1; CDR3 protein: CASSFPGTDSGNTIYF; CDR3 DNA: TGCGCCAGCAGCTTCCCCGGGACAGACTCTGGAAACACCATATATTTT
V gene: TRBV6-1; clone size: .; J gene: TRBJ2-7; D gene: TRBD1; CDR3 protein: CASSGGQGYEQHF; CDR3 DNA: TGTGCCAGCAGTGGGGGACAGGGCTACGAGCAGCACTTC
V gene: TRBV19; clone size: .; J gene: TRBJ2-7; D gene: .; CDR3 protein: CASSLRTAGLGEQYF; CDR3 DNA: TGTGCCAGTAGTCTCCGGACAGCTGGGCTAGGCGAGCAGTACTTC
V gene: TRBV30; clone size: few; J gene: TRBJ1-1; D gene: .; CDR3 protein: CAWSVTRNTEAFF; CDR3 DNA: TGTGCCTGGAGTGTGACTCGGAACACTGAAGCTTTCTTT
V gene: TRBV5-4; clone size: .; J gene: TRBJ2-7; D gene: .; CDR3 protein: CASSFTDEQYF; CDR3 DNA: TGTGCCAGCAGCTTTACAGACGAGCAGTACTTC
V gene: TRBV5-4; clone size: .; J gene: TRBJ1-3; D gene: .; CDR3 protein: CASSPGLPRAGNTIYF; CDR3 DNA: TGTGCCAGCAGCCCGGGACTTCCGAGGGCTGGAAACACCATATATTTT
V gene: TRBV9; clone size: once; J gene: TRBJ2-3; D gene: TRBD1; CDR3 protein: CASRSTGADTQYF; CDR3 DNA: TGTGCCAGCAGATCGACAGGGGCAGATACGCAGTATTTT
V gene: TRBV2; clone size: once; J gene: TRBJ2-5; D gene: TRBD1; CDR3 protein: CASRARGPRGDNRETQYF; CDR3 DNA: TGTGCCAGCAGAGCCAGGGGGCCGCGAGGGGACAATCGAGAGACCCAGTACTTC
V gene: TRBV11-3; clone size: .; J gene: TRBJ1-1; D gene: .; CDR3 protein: CASSLGGRAEAFF; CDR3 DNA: TGTGCCAGCAGCCTCGGGGGGCGCGCTGAAGCTTTCTTT
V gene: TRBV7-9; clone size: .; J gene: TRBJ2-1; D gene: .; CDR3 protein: CSSSVLMNEQFF; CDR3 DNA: TGTTCCAGCAGCGTCTTAATGAATGAGCAGTTCTTC
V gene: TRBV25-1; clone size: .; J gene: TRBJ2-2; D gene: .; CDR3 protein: CASSEPWAGELFF; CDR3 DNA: TGTGCCAGCAGTGAACCGTGGGCAGGGGAGCTGTTTTTT
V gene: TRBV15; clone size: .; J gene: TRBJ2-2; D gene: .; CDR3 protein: CATSREGTSNTGELFF; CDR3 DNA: TGTGCCACCAGCAGAGAAGGGACTTCCAACACCGGGGAGCTGTTTTTT
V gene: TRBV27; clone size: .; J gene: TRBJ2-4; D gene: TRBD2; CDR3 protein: CASSFGGENIQYF; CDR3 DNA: TGTGCCAGCAGTTTCGGGGGGGAAAACATTCAGTACTTC
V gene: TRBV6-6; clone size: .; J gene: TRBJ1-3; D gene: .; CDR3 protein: CASSYSLANGNTIYF; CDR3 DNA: TGTGCCAGCAGTTACTCGCTCGCTAACGGAAACACCATATATTTT
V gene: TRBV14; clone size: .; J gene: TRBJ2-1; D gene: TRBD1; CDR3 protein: CASSQDRGSYNEQFF; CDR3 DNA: TGTGCCAGCAGCCAGGACAGGGGCTCCTACAATGAGCAGTTCTTC
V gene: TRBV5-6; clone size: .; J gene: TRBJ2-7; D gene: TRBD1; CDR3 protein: CASSWPGTGTGGYEQYF; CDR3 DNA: TGTGCCAGCAGCTGGCCAGGGACCGGGACAGGGGGCTACGAGCAGTACTTC
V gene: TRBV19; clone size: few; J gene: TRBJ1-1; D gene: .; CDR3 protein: CASTDRARNTEAFF; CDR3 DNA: TGTGCCAGTACGGACAGAGCGCGGAACACTGAAGCTTTCTTT
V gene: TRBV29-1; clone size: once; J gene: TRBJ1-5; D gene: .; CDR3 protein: CSVGQGNQPQHF; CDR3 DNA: TGCAGCGTTGGACAGGGCAATCAGCCCCAGCATTTT
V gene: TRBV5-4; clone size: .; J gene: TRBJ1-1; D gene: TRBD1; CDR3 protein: CASSSQGGTEAFF; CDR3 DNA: TGTGCCAGCAGCTCTCAGGGGGGCACTGAAGCTTTCTTT
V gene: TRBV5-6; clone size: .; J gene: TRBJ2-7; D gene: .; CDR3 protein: CASSLAGSYEQYF; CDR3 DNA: TGTGCCAGCAGCTTGGCGGGATCCTACGAGCAGTACTTC
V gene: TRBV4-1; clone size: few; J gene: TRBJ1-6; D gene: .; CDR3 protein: CASSQEARANSPLHF; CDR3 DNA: TGCGCCAGCAGCCAAGAGGCCAGGGCTAATTCACCCCTCCACTTT
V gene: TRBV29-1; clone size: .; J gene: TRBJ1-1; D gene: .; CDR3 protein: CSVEDPGTQNTEAFF; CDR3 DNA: TGCAGCGTTGAAGACCCCGGGACACAGAACACTGAAGCTTTCTTT
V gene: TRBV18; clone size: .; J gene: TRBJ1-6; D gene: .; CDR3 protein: CASSAGARNSPLHF; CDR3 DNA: TGTGCCAGCTCAGCAGGGGCGAGGAATTCACCCCTCCACTTT
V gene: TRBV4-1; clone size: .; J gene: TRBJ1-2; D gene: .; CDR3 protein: CASSAGGAPGYGYTF; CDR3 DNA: TGCGCCAGCAGTGCGGGGGGCGCCCCGGGCTATGGCTACACCTTC
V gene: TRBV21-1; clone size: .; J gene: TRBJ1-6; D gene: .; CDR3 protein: CASSIPPGGKQGYNSPLHF; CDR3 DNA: TGTGCCAGCAGCATACCTCCGGGGGGGAAACAGGGCTATAATTCACCCCTCCACTTT
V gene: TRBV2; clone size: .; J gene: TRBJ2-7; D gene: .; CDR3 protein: CASRPPGLDEQYF; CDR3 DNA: TGTGCCAGCCGCCCCCCGGGGTTGGACGAGCAGTACTTC
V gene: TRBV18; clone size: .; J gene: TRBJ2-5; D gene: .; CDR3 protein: CASSPRQQETQYF; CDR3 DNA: TGTGCCAGCTCACCAAGACAGCAAGAGACCCAGTACTTC
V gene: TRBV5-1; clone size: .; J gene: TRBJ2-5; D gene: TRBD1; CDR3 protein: CASKRTGLGETQYF; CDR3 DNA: TGCGCCAGCAAAAGGACAGGGTTAGGGGAGACCCAGTACTTC
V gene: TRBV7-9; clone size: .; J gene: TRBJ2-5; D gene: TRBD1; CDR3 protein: CASSLVGTDSQETQYF; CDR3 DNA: TGTGCCAGCAGCTTAGTGGGGACAGACTCCCAAGAGACCCAGTACTTC